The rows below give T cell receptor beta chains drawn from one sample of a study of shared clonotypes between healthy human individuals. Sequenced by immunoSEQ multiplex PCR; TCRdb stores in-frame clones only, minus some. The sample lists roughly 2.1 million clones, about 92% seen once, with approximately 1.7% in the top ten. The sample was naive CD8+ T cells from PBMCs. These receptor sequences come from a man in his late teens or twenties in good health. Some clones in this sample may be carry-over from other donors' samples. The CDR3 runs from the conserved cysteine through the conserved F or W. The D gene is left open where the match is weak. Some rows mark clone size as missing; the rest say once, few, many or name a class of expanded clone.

CDR3nt: TGTGCCAGCAGTGAAAGCGGCTCAGACGAAGGAAATCAGCCCCAGCATTTT; CDR3aa: CASSESGSDEGNQPQHF; d_gene: .; v_gene: TRBV6-1; j_gene: TRBJ1-5; abundance: .
CDR3nt: TGTGCCAGCAGTCCCATAATTCTTGGGGAGAGCACCGGGGAGCTGTTTTTT; CDR3aa: CASSPIILGESTGELFF; d_gene: .; v_gene: TRBV27; j_gene: TRBJ2-2; abundance: few
CDR3nt: TGTGCCAGCAGTGAATATGCGCACAGGGGGCTCGACGGCTACACCTTC; CDR3aa: CASSEYAHRGLDGYTF; d_gene: TRBD1; v_gene: TRBV6-1; j_gene: TRBJ1-2; abundance: once
CDR3nt: TGTGCCAGTAGTACCCCGGAAGATACGCAGTATTTT; CDR3aa: CASSTPEDTQYF; d_gene: .; v_gene: TRBV19; j_gene: TRBJ2-3; abundance: .
CDR3nt: TGTGCCAGCAGTTTTATAGGGACAGGGGTCACTGAAGCTTTCTTT; CDR3aa: CASSFIGTGVTEAFF; d_gene: TRBD1; v_gene: TRBV27; j_gene: TRBJ1-1; abundance: .
CDR3nt: TGTGCCTGGAGCGTCTTTACAGGGGGTCGCAATTCACCCCTCCACTTT; CDR3aa: CAWSVFTGGRNSPLHF; d_gene: TRBD1; v_gene: TRBV30; j_gene: TRBJ1-6; abundance: .
CDR3nt: TGCAGCGTTGAGATGGGCAGGTCGGGCTACGAGCAGTACTTC; CDR3aa: CSVEMGRSGYEQYF; d_gene: .; v_gene: TRBV29-1; j_gene: TRBJ2-7; abundance: .
CDR3nt: TGTGCCAGCAGTCCCGCCTTAGGGGGCACAGGCAATTCACCCCTCCACTTT; CDR3aa: CASSPALGGTGNSPLHF; d_gene: TRBD1; v_gene: TRBV28; j_gene: TRBJ1-6; abundance: .
CDR3nt: TGTGCCTGGAGTCCCAGGACCGGAAACACCATATATTTT; CDR3aa: CAWSPRTGNTIYF; d_gene: .; v_gene: TRBV30; j_gene: TRBJ1-3; abundance: .
CDR3nt: TGTGCCAGCAGTCTGGGACACCCTGGAAACACCATATATTTT; CDR3aa: CASSLGHPGNTIYF; d_gene: .; v_gene: TRBV27; j_gene: TRBJ1-3; abundance: .
CDR3nt: TGTGCCAGTAGTATCACCTCAATCCTATATGGCTACACCTTC; CDR3aa: CASSITSILYGYTF; d_gene: .; v_gene: TRBV19; j_gene: TRBJ1-2; abundance: .
CDR3nt: TGTGCCAGCAGCGTTGGTACGGGTGAAGCTTTCTTT; CDR3aa: CASSVGTGEAFF; d_gene: .; v_gene: TRBV9; j_gene: TRBJ1-1; abundance: few
CDR3nt: TGTGCCAGCAGCTTGGGACTAGCTAACGAGCAGTACTTC; CDR3aa: CASSLGLANEQYF; d_gene: TRBD2; v_gene: TRBV5-5; j_gene: TRBJ2-7; abundance: .
CDR3nt: TGCGCCAGCAGCCAAGAGGCCCGGCGGACTTTTCCCTTTTACAATGAGCAGTTCTTC; CDR3aa: CASSQEARRTFPFYNEQFF; d_gene: .; v_gene: TRBV4-3; j_gene: TRBJ2-1; abundance: .
CDR3nt: TGTGCCAGCTTACCTCAGGAGACCCAGTACTTC; CDR3aa: CASLPQETQYF; d_gene: .; v_gene: TRBV6-5; j_gene: TRBJ2-5; abundance: once
CDR3nt: TGTGCCAGCAGCGGAGGGGAGTGGGAGACCCAGTACTTC; CDR3aa: CASSGGEWETQYF; d_gene: .; v_gene: TRBV9; j_gene: TRBJ2-5; abundance: .
CDR3nt: TGTGCCAGTCTTACCGGGACAGGGGATAACACCGGGGAGCTGTTTTTT; CDR3aa: CASLTGTGDNTGELFF; d_gene: TRBD1; v_gene: TRBV19; j_gene: TRBJ2-2; abundance: .
CDR3nt: TGTGCCAGCAGCTTAGGATCGGCAGAACAGTACTTC; CDR3aa: CASSLGSAEQYF; d_gene: .; v_gene: TRBV7-9; j_gene: TRBJ2-7; abundance: .
CDR3nt: TGTGCCAGCAGCTTAGTAGACAAGTACAATGAGCAGTTCTTC; CDR3aa: CASSLVDKYNEQFF; d_gene: .; v_gene: TRBV11-2; j_gene: TRBJ2-1; abundance: once
CDR3nt: TGTGCCAGTAGTATTTCGAGCGGACGAGCCTACGAGCAGTACTTC; CDR3aa: CASSISSGRAYEQYF; d_gene: .; v_gene: TRBV19; j_gene: TRBJ2-7; abundance: .
CDR3nt: TGTGCCAGCAGCTTAGGCCCCCAGGACTACGAGCAGTACTTC; CDR3aa: CASSLGPQDYEQYF; d_gene: .; v_gene: TRBV5-6; j_gene: TRBJ2-7; abundance: .
CDR3nt: TGTGCCAGCAGCTGGGGTCGGACAGGGCTCTACGAGCAGTACTTC; CDR3aa: CASSWGRTGLYEQYF; d_gene: TRBD1; v_gene: TRBV14; j_gene: TRBJ2-7; abundance: .
CDR3nt: TGTGCCAGCAGCTCCCGACTAGTTTTAGATACGCAGTATTTT; CDR3aa: CASSSRLVLDTQYF; d_gene: .; v_gene: TRBV13; j_gene: TRBJ2-3; abundance: .
CDR3nt: TGTGCCAGCATACCGGACGAGGAGGGTGATACGCAGTATTTT; CDR3aa: CASIPDEEGDTQYF; d_gene: .; v_gene: TRBV7-9; j_gene: TRBJ2-3; abundance: .
CDR3nt: TGCAGCGTCGACAGGGCCGCCTATGGCTACACCTTC; CDR3aa: CSVDRAAYGYTF; d_gene: TRBD1; v_gene: TRBV29-1; j_gene: TRBJ1-2; abundance: .
CDR3nt: TGCGCCAGCAGCCAGGGACAGGGAACTGAAGCTTTCTTT; CDR3aa: CASSQGQGTEAFF; d_gene: TRBD1; v_gene: TRBV4-1; j_gene: TRBJ1-1; abundance: few
CDR3nt: TGTGCCAGCAGTGAATATCCCAGGGGGTCTACTAACTATGGCTACACCTTC; CDR3aa: CASSEYPRGSTNYGYTF; d_gene: TRBD1; v_gene: TRBV6-1; j_gene: TRBJ1-2; abundance: .
CDR3nt: TGTGCCAGCAGTTATACTAGCGGAAGGTACGAGCAGTACTTC; CDR3aa: CASSYTSGRYEQYF; d_gene: TRBD2; v_gene: TRBV27; j_gene: TRBJ2-7; abundance: .
CDR3nt: TGTGCCAGCAGCCTAGGGGGCTCCGAGCAGTTCTTC; CDR3aa: CASSLGGSEQFF; d_gene: TRBD1; v_gene: TRBV7-3; j_gene: TRBJ2-1; abundance: .
CDR3nt: TGTGCCAGCACCCGGACAGGGGGCACTAATGAAAAACTGTTTTTT; CDR3aa: CASTRTGGTNEKLFF; d_gene: TRBD1; v_gene: TRBV7-9; j_gene: TRBJ1-4; abundance: .
CDR3nt: TGTGCCAGCAGCCCCCGGACTGGAAGCTCCTACAATGAGCAGTTCTTC; CDR3aa: CASSPRTGSSYNEQFF; d_gene: .; v_gene: TRBV5-6; j_gene: TRBJ2-1; abundance: .
CDR3nt: TGTGCCGTCAAGAGGGAGTTTTGGGGGGAGCTGTTTTTT; CDR3aa: CAVKREFWGELFF; d_gene: .; v_gene: TRBV7-6; j_gene: TRBJ2-2; abundance: .
CDR3nt: TGTGCCAGCAGCCCCTCTCTAACCGGGTTAATTAACACCGGGGAGCTGTTTTTT; CDR3aa: CASSPSLTGLINTGELFF; d_gene: .; v_gene: TRBV7-7; j_gene: TRBJ2-2; abundance: once
CDR3nt: TGTGCCAGCAGTTACCACGACAGGGGGGATGGCTACACCTTC; CDR3aa: CASSYHDRGDGYTF; d_gene: TRBD1; v_gene: TRBV6-5; j_gene: TRBJ1-2; abundance: .
CDR3nt: TGTGCCAGCAGTTTTTCAGCCACCTACGAGCAGTACTTC; CDR3aa: CASSFSATYEQYF; d_gene: .; v_gene: TRBV27; j_gene: TRBJ2-7; abundance: .
CDR3nt: TGTGCCAGCTCCCCAATACCCCGCGCGGCGACTGAAGCTTTCTTT; CDR3aa: CASSPIPRAATEAFF; d_gene: .; v_gene: TRBV27; j_gene: TRBJ1-1; abundance: once
CDR3nt: TGCGCCAGCAGCCGGGAAGGGCTAGCGGGAGTGAAGCAGTACTTC; CDR3aa: CASSREGLAGVKQYF; d_gene: TRBD2; v_gene: TRBV4-1; j_gene: TRBJ2-7; abundance: .
CDR3nt: TGTGCCATCAGTGAGTTTAGAAGCTCCTACAATGAGCAGTTCTTC; CDR3aa: CAISEFRSSYNEQFF; d_gene: .; v_gene: TRBV10-3; j_gene: TRBJ2-1; abundance: once
CDR3nt: TGTGCCAGTAACTATGGCTACACCTTC; CDR3aa: CASNYGYTF; d_gene: .; v_gene: TRBV6-1; j_gene: TRBJ1-2; abundance: .
CDR3nt: TGTGCCAGCAGCCCGGGACTAGCGGGATTTCCCGGGGAGCTGTTTTTT; CDR3aa: CASSPGLAGFPGELFF; d_gene: TRBD2; v_gene: TRBV27; j_gene: TRBJ2-2; abundance: .
CDR3nt: TGTGCCAGCAGCAAAGCCCTACTAAATACGACCCAGTACTTC; CDR3aa: CASSKALLNTTQYF; d_gene: .; v_gene: TRBV21-1; j_gene: TRBJ2-5; abundance: .
CDR3nt: TGTGCCAGCAGTAAACCTTGGACAGTCGGTGGCGAGCAGTACTTC; CDR3aa: CASSKPWTVGGEQYF; d_gene: .; v_gene: TRBV6-5; j_gene: TRBJ2-7; abundance: .
CDR3nt: TGTGCCAGCAATGGGGGGGAGACCCAGTACTTC; CDR3aa: CASNGGETQYF; d_gene: .; v_gene: TRBV11-2; j_gene: TRBJ2-5; abundance: .
CDR3nt: TGTGCCAGCAGTTTACGGGGGAGAGAGCAGTACTTC; CDR3aa: CASSLRGREQYF; d_gene: .; v_gene: TRBV27; j_gene: TRBJ2-7; abundance: .
CDR3nt: TGTGCCTGGAGTCTAGGACTTTGGAACACTGAAGCTTTCTTT; CDR3aa: CAWSLGLWNTEAFF; d_gene: .; v_gene: TRBV30; j_gene: TRBJ1-1; abundance: .
CDR3nt: TGTGCCAGCACTTGGACAGGGAGCTCCTACGAGCAGTACTTC; CDR3aa: CASTWTGSSYEQYF; d_gene: TRBD1; v_gene: TRBV27; j_gene: TRBJ2-7; abundance: .
CDR3nt: TGTGCCAGCAGTTACTCGTCTCGGCAGCCCCAGCATTTT; CDR3aa: CASSYSSRQPQHF; d_gene: .; v_gene: TRBV6-5; j_gene: TRBJ1-5; abundance: .
CDR3nt: TGTGCCAGCAGGTATATGAACACTGAAGCTTTCTTT; CDR3aa: CASRYMNTEAFF; d_gene: .; v_gene: TRBV2; j_gene: TRBJ1-1; abundance: few
CDR3nt: TGCGCCAGCAGCCAAGATCTCATTGGCCCTAACACTGAAGCTTTCTTT; CDR3aa: CASSQDLIGPNTEAFF; d_gene: .; v_gene: TRBV4-3; j_gene: TRBJ1-1; abundance: once
CDR3nt: TGTGCCAGCAGCTTCCCGGAGCAAGAGACCCAGTACTTC; CDR3aa: CASSFPEQETQYF; d_gene: .; v_gene: TRBV5-6; j_gene: TRBJ2-5; abundance: .
CDR3nt: TGTGCCAGCAGCGGCGGGAGGGGCTACGAGCAGTACTTC; CDR3aa: CASSGGRGYEQYF; d_gene: TRBD2; v_gene: TRBV28; j_gene: TRBJ2-7; abundance: .
CDR3nt: TGTGCCAGCAGCTTAGGGGCAGGGGCCCCCTACGAGCAGTACTTC; CDR3aa: CASSLGAGAPYEQYF; d_gene: .; v_gene: TRBV7-3; j_gene: TRBJ2-7; abundance: .
CDR3nt: TGTGCCAGCAGTTACTCGGAGGGAAGCACTGAAGCTTTCTTT; CDR3aa: CASSYSEGSTEAFF; d_gene: .; v_gene: TRBV6-6; j_gene: TRBJ1-1; abundance: .
CDR3nt: TGCAGCGTTGAAGGGACACCGCCAGCGTTCTATGGCTACACCTTC; CDR3aa: CSVEGTPPAFYGYTF; d_gene: .; v_gene: TRBV29-1; j_gene: TRBJ1-2; abundance: once
CDR3nt: TGTGCCAGCAGCTCCCCAGGGGGGGGCCAAGAGACCCAGTACTTC; CDR3aa: CASSSPGGGQETQYF; d_gene: .; v_gene: TRBV7-2; j_gene: TRBJ2-5; abundance: .
CDR3nt: TGCGCCAGCAGCGACAGACAGGGTTACGAGCAGTACTTC; CDR3aa: CASSDRQGYEQYF; d_gene: TRBD1; v_gene: TRBV5-1; j_gene: TRBJ2-7; abundance: .